Shown below are 26 T cell receptor beta chains from a single sample sequenced in a study of CD8 T cells in ankylosing spondylitis. TCRdb re-derived calls from the 5' RACE reads in MiXCR, one entry per CDR3 protein. The top ten hold over 25% of the sample, which has roughly 230,000 distinct CDR3 sequences, 15% to 20% seen once. Input material: blood, either unsorted or a sorted T cell fraction (not recorded which). The receptors shown here come from a male donor with ankylosing spondylitis or in good health (not recorded which).

This chain joins TRBV11-2 and TRBJ2-7; D is uncertain. Germline V lookup: CDR1 SGHAT, CDR2 FQNNGV. CDR3 length: 15 amino acids. Trimming took 1 base from V and 5 from J, leaving 15 bases between them. CDR3 sequence: CASSLALTVNDEQYF. In DNA, the CDR3 is TGTGCCAGCAGCTTAGCCCTCACCGTGAACGACGAGCAGTACTTC.

The rearrangement joins TRBV4-2 to TRBJ2-5; tentatively, D is TRBD2 (6 bases). Per germline, CDR1 LGHNA and CDR2 YNFKEQ. V dropped 0 bases and J dropped 4 bases, with 12 bases sitting between them. There are 15 residues in the CDR3. The CDR3 reads CASSQERRDGETQYF. DNA for the CDR3: TGTGCCAGCAGCCAAGAAAGGCGGGATGGAGAGACCCAGTACTTC.

This clonotype was picked up a small number of times. The chain carries TRBV29-1 and TRBJ2-5, with D hard to call. Germline assignment: CDR1 SQVTM and CDR2 ANQGSEA. This CDR3 has 8 amino acids. V lost 4 bases to trimming and J lost 9 bases, with 3 bases between them. The CDR3 DNA sequence: TGCAGCGTTGCCCCCCAGTACTTC. Residues: CSVAPQYF.

Many counts were recorded for this clonotype. The chain links TRBV4-1 to TRBJ2-1, with 9 bases lining up with TRBD2. The CDR3 is 15 amino acids. The V and J ends lost 6 bases and 8 bases, in that order; junction bases with no gene match: 11. Germline V gene sequence: CDR1 MGHRA, CDR2 YSYEKL. CDR3 nucleotide sequence: TGCGCCAGCAGTCTAGGCGGGAGGGGGATTGATGAGCAGTTCTTC. Translated: CASSLGGRGIDEQFF.

The chain links TRBV9 to TRBJ2-1; 14 bases fit TRBD2. Germline V gene data show CDR1 as SGDLS and CDR2 as YYNGEE. The CDR3 sequence is 16 residues long. Losses at the gene ends were 0 bases for V and 8 bases for J; bases not matched to a gene: 4. The CDR3 spells CASSVGPGLAGDEQFF. The CDR3 nucleotides are TGTGCCAGCAGCGTAGGGCCGGGACTAGCGGGAGATGAGCAGTTCTTC.

Worth noting for this clonotype: A much larger clone sits a single nucleotide away, making a read error possible. CDR3 coding DNA: TGTGCCAGCAGTTCCGGACAGGAGTCCTACGAGCAGTGCTTC. Translated, it gives CASSSGQESYEQCF. The chain has TRBV27 and TRBJ2-7; 7 nucleotides match TRBD1. This CDR3 contains 14 residues. Per the germline V gene, CDR1 is MNHEY and CDR2 is SMNVEV (reference sequence).

The chain combines TRBV7-2 with TRBJ2-5; D remains unclear. The length of the CDR3 is 16 residues. V was shortened by 5 bases and J by 2 bases, with 18 bases between the two germline ends. Per the germline V gene, CDR1 is SGHTA and CDR2 is FQGNSA. The CDR3 sequence: CASSTWAYHPQETQYF. For the CDR3, the DNA is TGTGCCAGCAGCACCTGGGCCTACCACCCGCAAGAGACCCAGTACTTC.

This clonotype was observed a few times. This chain uses TRBV4-3 with TRBJ1-1; a weak D match, TRBD1 (5 bases). Between the trimmed V and J ends, which lost 3 bases and 5 bases, there was a span of 10 bases. The V gene's germline CDR1 is LGHNA and CDR2 YSLEER. This CDR3 is 13 amino acids long. This CDR3 reads CASSHLEGTEAFF. Here the CDR3 DNA reads TGCGCCAGCAGCCATTTAGAGGGGACTGAAGCTTTCTTT.

This clonotype appeared a few times. The chain employs TRBV6-1 and TRBJ2-5, with D perhaps TRBD1 or TRBD2 (5 bases each). This CDR3 comprises 17 residues. The germline V gene has CDR1 MNHNS and CDR2 SASEGT. Deletions cut 1 base from V and 5 bases from J, with 20 bases between. CDR3 nucleotides: TGTGCCAGCAGTGAAGTTCAGGGACCCTACCAAACGGAGACCCAGTACTTC. Its translation: CASSEVQGPYQTETQYF.

The chain carries TRBV7-2 and TRBJ2-1; D unclear. Trimming took off 1 base at V and 9 bases at J, with 7 bases between the two ends. The length of the CDR3 is 12 residues. Germline V gene sequence: CDR1 SGHTA, CDR2 FQGNSA. The CDR3 loop reads CASSLVAGEQFF. The CDR3 nucleotides read TGTGCCAGCAGCTTAGTAGCCGGTGAGCAGTTCTTC.

This sequence joins TRBV27 and TRBJ2-1; 9 positions agree with TRBD2. Trimming at V came to 7 bases and at J to 4 bases, leaving 5 bases not matched to a gene. This CDR3 contains 14 residues. Germline CDR1 and CDR2: MNHEY and SMNVEV (reference sequence). The CDR3 nucleotides read TGTGCCAGCACAGTGACTAGCGGTTACAATGAGCAGTTCTTC. Its protein product is CASTVTSGYNEQFF.

The CDR3 region is CASSLPTLAVTYNEQFF. The CDR3 DNA is TGTGCCAGCAGCTTGCCAACACTAGCGGTTACCTACAATGAGCAGTTCTTC. The V and J genes are TRBV5-6 and TRBJ2-1, with 8 bases aligning to TRBD2. Germline values: CDR1 SGHDT, CDR2 YYEEEE. The trim removed 1 base at V and 2 bases at J, leaving 8 bases unmatched. The CDR3 has 17 amino acids.

This clonotype was observed a few times. The chain carries TRBV4-2 and TRBJ2-1; the match to TRBD2 covers 10 bases. The germline V gene encodes CDR1 LGHNA and CDR2 YNFKEQ. Trimming at V came to 5 bases and at J to 6 bases, leaving 7 bases not matched to a gene. CDR3 length equals 15 residues. The CDR3 sequence: CASSMASGSVNEQFF. The CDR3 DNA reads TGTGCCAGCAGCATGGCTAGCGGGAGTGTCAATGAGCAGTTCTTC.

Many counts were recorded for this clonotype. This chain's CDR3 is CATCRGQETQYF. The CDR3 DNA reads TGTGCCACCTGCAGGGGCCAAGAGACCCAGTACTTC. The chain links TRBV18 to TRBJ2-5; TRBD1 might be the D (6 bases). The CDR3 runs to 12 residues. Germline lookup yields CDR1 KGHSH and CDR2 LQKENI. Trimming pared 10 bases from V and 1 base from J, leaving 10 bases between.

This clonotype came up many times. This chain links TRBV27 with TRBJ2-2, with D possibly being TRBD2 (6 bases). This CDR3 has 15 amino acids. The V and J ends lost 6 bases and 3 bases respectively, with 14 bases between them. Germline CDR1 reads MNHEY; CDR2 reads SMNVEV (reference sequence). CDR3 sequence reads: CASSPGERDTGELFF. In DNA form, the CDR3 reads TGTGCCAGCAGCCCCGGGGAGCGGGACACCGGGGAGCTGTTTTTT.

The table lists this clonotype with a few counts. CDR3 DNA: TGTGCCAGCAGCTTATTCCAGACTGGGTATGGCTACACCTTC. It codes for CASSLFQTGYGYTF. The V gene is TRBV7-9, the J gene TRBJ1-2; the D is unclear. The CDR3 totals 14 residues. In germline, CDR1 is SEHNR, CDR2 FQNEAQ (reference sequence). Trimming took 2 bases from V and 5 from J, leaving 12 bases between them. The full variable domain, its missing parts supplied by reference TRBV7-9 and TRBJ1-2, is DTGVSQNPRHKITKRGQNVTFRCDPISEHNRLYWYRQTLGQGPEFLTYFQNEAQLEKSRLLSDRFSAERPKGSFSTLEIQRTEQGDSAMYLCASSLFQTGYGYTFGSGTRLTVV.

The rearrangement joins TRBV5-1 to TRBJ2-1; D unclear. The CDR3 sequence is 15 residues long. The germline V gene encodes CDR1 SGHRS and CDR2 YFSETQ. V gave up 0 bases and J gave up 1 base, with 8 bases separating them. CDR3 residues: CASSLVSRSYNEQFF. CDR3 DNA sequence: TGCGCCAGCAGCTTGGTTAGCCGATCCTACAATGAGCAGTTCTTC.

Regarding this clonotype: The junction and the germline gene differ at one end; a read error may be behind it. CDR3 DNA sequence: TGTGCTAGCAGCTTAGCGGTCACTAGCGGGAGCGATGAGCAGTTCTTC. Protein product: CASSLAVTSGSDEQFF. V and J are TRBV7-7 and TRBJ2-1, with TRBD2 identical over 11 bases. CDR1 and CDR2 from the germline V gene are SSHAT and FNYEAQ (reference sequence). The length of the CDR3 is 16 residues.

This clonotype has only a few counts. The chain has TRBV3-1 and TRBJ2-1; 8 bases agree with TRBD2. The CDR3 covers 16 residues. Germline CDR1 and CDR2: LGHDT and YNNKEL (reference sequence). Trimming cost V 3 bases and J 4 bases; bases outside gene matches: 8. The CDR3 sequence is CASSQGKLAGYNEQFF. CDR3 sequence (DNA): TGTGCCAGCAGCCAGGGGAAGCTAGCGGGTTACAATGAGCAGTTCTTC.

A few counts support this clonotype. V is TRBV12-3 or TRBV12-4 and J is TRBJ2-4; D is ambiguous. Between the trimmed V and J ends, which lost 2 bases and 8 bases, there was a span of 7 bases. The CDR3 loop spans 12 amino acids. CDR3 nucleotide sequence: TGTGCCAGCAGTTTACCTGGGGACATTCAGTACTTC. As protein: CASSLPGDIQYF.

The chain uses TRBV21-1 and TRBJ2-7; TRBD1, the table's D call, lacks a check against the DNA. TRBV21-1 constitutes a pseudogene. The CDR3 extends over 18 amino acids. CDR3 DNA: TGTGCCAGCAGCAAAGCGCTGTGGGAAGCCCTACTGTCTGGGGAGCAGTACTTC. Translating it yields CASSKALWEALLSGEQYF.

This clonotype has more than one count but fewer than ten. The junction differs from germline at one of its ends, possibly a read error. The chain carries TRBV18 and TRBJ2-7, with D perhaps TRBD2 (6 bases). CDR3 size: 14 residues. Germline V gene lookup returns CDR1 KGHSH and CDR2 LQKENI. The CDR3 DNA sequence: TGTGCCAGCTCACCGTTGGGGGACTCCTCCGAGCAGTACTTC. It yields the protein CASSPLGDSSEQYF.

This clonotype was observed at least ten times. This sequence joins TRBV4-1 and TRBJ2-7; 10 nucleotides line up with TRBD2. Trimming at V came to 0 bases and at J to 0 bases, leaving 5 bases not matched to a gene. The CDR3 consists of 17 residues. Germline V lookup: CDR1 MGHRA, CDR2 YSYEKL. In DNA form, the CDR3 reads TGCGCCAGCAGCCAAGAATCTCCTAGCGGGAGCTCCTACGAGCAGTACTTC. It specifies CASSQESPSGSSYEQYF.

This clonotype was detected a few times. J is TRBJ2-7 and V is TRBV29-1; 7 bases align to TRBD2. This CDR3 has 14 residues. The junction had 8 bases not matched to a gene; V was cut back by 4 bases and J by 2 bases. The germline gives CDR1 SQVTM, CDR2 ANQGSEA. Written as DNA, the CDR3 is TGCAGCGTTGGGGGGGGGGATCCCCCCTACGAGCAGTACTTC. Its translation: CSVGGGDPPYEQYF.

At least ten counts were recorded for this clonotype. The chain couples TRBV12-3 or TRBV12-4 to TRBJ2-3, with 9 bases matching TRBD1. V lost 2 bases, J lost 0 bases, and 9 bases stayed unmatched. The CDR3 runs 18 residues. CDR3 bases: TGTGCCAGCAGTTTAAACCCAGGAGGGACAGGGAGCACAGATACGCAGTATTTT. It codes for CASSLNPGGTGSTDTQYF.

The rearrangement links TRBV7-3 to TRBJ1-1, with D possibly being TRBD1 (6 bases). Germline V lookup: CDR1 SGHTA, CDR2 FQGTGA. V was pared by 6 bases and J by 0 bases, with 8 bases between. CDR3 length: 13 residues. CDR3 region: CASSRTVNTEAFF. The CDR3 bases are TGTGCCAGCAGTCGGACAGTGAACACTGAAGCTTTCTTT.